One and the same sample provided the 17 T cell receptor beta chains below, sequenced in a study of T-cell memory formation after mild COVID-19. A single record per CDR3 protein comes from TCRdb applying MiXCR to the 5' RACE reads. Here the sample spans approximately 290,000 distinct CDR3 sequences, 19% being singletons. Sequenced sample: PBMCs or a T cell subset sorted from them (not recorded which). Source of these receptors: a man younger than 35 who had mild COVID-19 (a few samples of this study predate the infection). Cell type and time point are not known.

In this sample, this clonotype turned up a few times. This chain links TRBV7-3 with TRBJ1-6; D call uncertain. The germline V and J ends were trimmed by 5 bases and 10 bases, with 15 bases remaining between them. Per the germline V gene, CDR1 is SGHTA and CDR2 is FQGTGA. The CDR3 loop spans 14 amino acids. CDR3 region: CASSQGNRRSPLHF. The CDR3 DNA reads TGTGCCAGCAGCCAAGGAAACCGGAGATCACCCCTCCACTTT.

The rearrangement joins TRBV7-2 to TRBJ2-5, with 7 positions matching TRBD1. The junction had 3 bases not matched to a gene; V was cut back by 0 bases and J by 5 bases. From germline, CDR1 is SGHTA and CDR2 FQGNSA. The CDR3 has 14 amino acids. The CDR3 loop reads CASSLAGGGETQYF. Written as DNA, the CDR3 is TGTGCCAGCAGCTTAGCAGGGGGCGGTGAGACCCAGTACTTC.

The CDR3: CASSQSRGQWTEAFF. The CDR3 nucleotides read TGCGCCAGCAGCCAAAGCCGGGGTCAGTGGACTGAAGCTTTCTTT. The chain employs TRBV4-1 and TRBJ1-1; D unclear. Germline V gene sequence: CDR1 MGHRA, CDR2 YSYEKL. This CDR3 contains 15 residues. V lost 2 bases to trimming and J lost 5 bases, with 15 bases between them.

This clonotype appeared a few times. The chain has TRBV12-3 or TRBV12-4 and TRBJ2-7; D is ambiguous. V was clipped by 6 bases and J by 5 bases, with 11 bases between them. This CDR3 comprises 12 residues. CDR3: CASSLIPNEQYF. CDR3 DNA sequence: TGTGCCAGCAGCCTGATTCCCAACGAGCAGTACTTC.

The rearrangement links TRBV20-1 to TRBJ1-1; 8 bases are shared with TRBD1. The germline CDR1 and CDR2 sequences are DFQATT and SNEGSKA (reference sequence). The CDR3 has 12 residues. Trimming at V came to 5 bases and at J to 10 bases, leaving 9 bases not matched to a gene. In DNA, the CDR3 is TGCAGTGCTGAACAGGGGGGAGAGCGAGCTTTCTTT. It codes for CSAEQGGERAFF.

In this sample, this clonotype turned up many times. The chain is built from TRBV28 and TRBJ2-6; possible D gene TRBD1, 6 bases. Trimming cost V 8 bases and J 0 bases, with 11 bases left between them. The CDR3 has 15 residues. The germline CDR1 and CDR2 sequences are MDHEN and SYDVKM. The CDR3 region is CASQQGSSGANVLTF. The CDR3 region has the DNA TGTGCCAGCCAACAGGGTAGCTCTGGGGCCAACGTCCTGACTTTC.

This clonotype has a handful of counts. The chain has TRBV7-2 and TRBJ2-7, with 12 positions matching TRBD2. The CDR3 has 15 amino acids. Germline V gene lookup returns CDR1 SGHTA and CDR2 FQGNSA. Trimming at V came to 6 bases and at J to 0 bases, leaving 3 bases not matched to a gene. CDR3 coding DNA: TGTGCCAGCAGTCGGACTAGCGGGGCCTCCTACGAGCAGTACTTC. It translates to CASSRTSGASYEQYF. The full variable domain, rest sourced from reference TRBV7-2 and TRBJ2-7, is GAGVSQSPSNKVTEKGKDVELRCDPISGHTALYWYRQSLGQGLEFLIYFQGNSAPDKSGLPSDRFSAERTGGSVSTLTIQRTQQEDSAVYLCASSRTSGASYEQYFGPGTRLTVT.

V is TRBV10-3 and J is TRBJ1-1; D not certain. The CDR3 spans 12 residues. With 4 bases removed from V and 5 bases from J, the gap between germline ends came to 8 bases. CDR1 and CDR2 (germline): ENHRY, SYGVKD. CDR3 amino acids: CAISGSGTEAFF. For the CDR3, the DNA is TGTGCCATCAGTGGGTCTGGAACTGAAGCTTTCTTT.

The sample holds many counts of this clonotype. The gene calls are TRBV6-5 and TRBJ2-5, with 10 nucleotides matching TRBD2. J gave up 1 base and V 6 bases, and 8 bases lay outside the gene matches. The CDR3 spans 16 residues. The V gene's germline CDR1 is MNHEY and CDR2 SVGAGI. CDR3 sequence (DNA): TGTGCCAGCAGACCGACACTAGCGGGGCCCCAAGAGACCCAGTACTTC. It is translated as CASRPTLAGPQETQYF.

The CDR3 spells CASSFPDSKPPIGDTQYF. CDR3 nucleotide sequence: TGTGCCAGCAGCTTTCCCGACTCCAAGCCCCCAATTGGTGATACGCAGTATTTT. The chain uses TRBV11-2 and TRBJ2-3, with no clear D. Trimming shortened V by 3 bases and J by 6 bases, and 25 bases separated the two germline ends. The germline gives CDR1 SGHAT, CDR2 FQNNGV. This CDR3 has 18 residues. The entire variable domain, with the rest obtained from reference TRBV11-2 and TRBJ2-3, is as follows: EAGVAQSPRYKIIEKRQSVAFWCNPISGHATLYWYQQILGQGPKLLIQFQNNGVVDDSQLPKDRFSAERLKGVDSTLKIQPAKLEDSAVYLCASSFPDSKPPIGDTQYFGPGTRLTVL.

This clonotype was picked up a small number of times. The rearrangement links TRBV12-3 or TRBV12-4 to TRBJ2-3; D gene unclear. Between the trimmed V and J ends, which lost 6 bases and 0 bases, there was a span of 7 bases. The CDR3 totals 13 residues. The CDR3 reads CASSQGSTDTQYF. DNA of the CDR3: TGTGCCAGCAGCCAAGGTAGCACAGATACGCAGTATTTT.

This clonotype has ten or more counts. CDR3 loop: CASSFGYQETQYF. The CDR3 DNA reads TGTGCCAGCAGTTTTGGTTACCAAGAGACCCAGTACTTC. The chain combines TRBV12-3 or TRBV12-4 with TRBJ2-5; unclear D gene. V was clipped by 3 bases and J by 0 bases, with 5 bases between them. The CDR3 is 13 amino acids.

This clonotype was observed a few times. The genes are TRBV7-6 and TRBJ2-3; D remains unclear. V gave up 5 bases and J gave up 0 bases, with 12 bases separating them. The CDR3 covers 15 residues. Germline CDR1 and CDR2: SGHVS and FNYEAQ. Written as DNA, the CDR3 is TGTGCCAGCAGCGCGACACTAACTAGCACAGATACGCAGTATTTT. Translating gives CASSATLTSTDTQYF.

The sample holds a few counts of this clonotype. The chain combines TRBV15 with TRBJ2-3, with a possible D match to TRBD2 (6 bases). From germline, CDR1 is LNHNV and CDR2 YYDKDF (reference sequence). V shed 1 base and J shed 2 bases, with 10 bases lying between them. The CDR3 loop spans 15 amino acids. The CDR3 region is CATSRAGGLTDTQYF. CDR3 nucleotide sequence: TGTGCCACCAGCAGAGCCGGGGGTCTCACAGATACGCAGTATTTT. The entire variable domain, with the rest obtained from reference TRBV15 and TRBJ2-3, is as follows: DAMVIQNPRYQVTQFGKPVTLSCSQTLNHNVMYWYQQKSSQAPKLLFHYYDKDFNNEADTPDNFQSRRPNTSFCFLDIRSPGLGDTAMYLCATSRAGGLTDTQYFGPGTRLTVL.

This clonotype was observed at least ten times. The chain uses TRBV7-2 and TRBJ2-7; D is unresolved. The V and J ends lost 0 bases and 2 bases respectively, with 8 bases between them. The CDR3 is 14 amino acids. The germline V gene has CDR1 SGHTA and CDR2 FQGNSA. The CDR3 sequence is CASSLAPYPYEQYF. DNA of the CDR3: TGTGCCAGCAGCTTAGCGCCCTATCCCTACGAGCAGTACTTC. Based on the CDR3 plus reference TRBV7-2 and TRBJ2-7, the full variable domain is GAGVSQSPSNKVTEKGKDVELRCDPISGHTALYWYRQSLGQGLEFLIYFQGNSAPDKSGLPSDRFSAERTGGSVSTLTIQRTQQEDSAVYLCASSLAPYPYEQYFGPGTRLTVT.

The chain recombines TRBV7-9 with TRBJ2-1; no clear D gene. CDR3 length: 12 amino acids. V was clipped by 5 bases and J by 5 bases, with 7 bases between them. Germline values: CDR1 SEHNR, CDR2 FQNEAQ (reference sequence). The CDR3 spells CASSPMNNEQFF. In DNA, the CDR3 is TGTGCCAGCAGCCCCATGAACAATGAGCAGTTCTTC.

The chain carries TRBV4-1 and TRBJ2-3; the match to TRBD2 covers 8 bases. V shed 1 base and J 3 bases; nucleotides not matched to a gene: 3. The V gene's germline CDR1 is MGHRA and CDR2 YSYEKL. This CDR3 is 15 amino acids long. The CDR3 is CASSQVSGETDTQYF. The CDR3 bases are TGCGCCAGCAGCCAAGTTAGCGGGGAGACAGATACGCAGTATTTT.